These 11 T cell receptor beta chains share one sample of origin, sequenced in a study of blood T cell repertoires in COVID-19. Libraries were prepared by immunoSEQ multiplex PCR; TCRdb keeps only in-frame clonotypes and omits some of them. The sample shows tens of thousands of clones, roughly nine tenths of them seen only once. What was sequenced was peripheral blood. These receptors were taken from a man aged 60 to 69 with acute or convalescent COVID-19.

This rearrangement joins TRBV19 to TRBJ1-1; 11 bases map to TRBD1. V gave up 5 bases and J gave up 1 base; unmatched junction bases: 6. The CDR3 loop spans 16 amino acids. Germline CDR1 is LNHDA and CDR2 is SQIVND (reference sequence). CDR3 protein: CASSVRTGGRNTEAFF. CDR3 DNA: TGTGCCAGTAGTGTTCGGACAGGGGGCAGGAACACTGAAGCTTTCTTT.

In DNA form, the CDR3 reads TGTGCCAGCAGTTTTGGCGGATTCGGCAATCAGCCCCAGCATTTT. Translated, it gives CASSFGGFGNQPQHF. This chain links TRBV27 with TRBJ1-5, with D uncertain. V lost 3 bases and J 2 bases, leaving 11 bases between the germline ends. Germline values: CDR1 MNHEY, CDR2 SMNVEV (reference sequence). The CDR3 loop spans 15 amino acids.

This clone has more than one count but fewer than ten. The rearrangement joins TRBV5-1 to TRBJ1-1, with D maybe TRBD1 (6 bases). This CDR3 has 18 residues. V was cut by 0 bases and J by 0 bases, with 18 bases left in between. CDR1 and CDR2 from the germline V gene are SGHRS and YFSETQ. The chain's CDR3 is CASSLAGGAGVVNTEAFF. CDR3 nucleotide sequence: TGCGCCAGCAGCTTGGCGGGTGGGGCAGGGGTGGTGAACACTGAAGCTTTCTTT.

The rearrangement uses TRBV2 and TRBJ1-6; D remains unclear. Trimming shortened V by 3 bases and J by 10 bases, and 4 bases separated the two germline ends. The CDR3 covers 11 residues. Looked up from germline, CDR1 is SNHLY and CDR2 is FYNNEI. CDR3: CASSDRSPLHF. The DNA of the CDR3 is TGTGCCAGCAGTGATCGGTCACCCCTCCACTTT.

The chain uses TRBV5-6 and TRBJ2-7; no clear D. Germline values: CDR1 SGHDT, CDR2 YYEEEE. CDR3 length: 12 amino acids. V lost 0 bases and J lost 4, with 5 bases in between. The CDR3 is CASSLAPYEQYF. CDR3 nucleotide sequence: TGTGCCAGCAGCTTGGCCCCTTACGAGCAGTACTTC.

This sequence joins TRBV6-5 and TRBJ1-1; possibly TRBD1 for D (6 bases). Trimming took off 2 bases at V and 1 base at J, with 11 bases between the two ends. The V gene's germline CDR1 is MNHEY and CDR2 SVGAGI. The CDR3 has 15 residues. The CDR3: CASSYQGTRNTEAFF. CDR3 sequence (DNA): TGTGCCAGCAGTTACCAAGGGACACGGAACACTGAAGCTTTCTTT.

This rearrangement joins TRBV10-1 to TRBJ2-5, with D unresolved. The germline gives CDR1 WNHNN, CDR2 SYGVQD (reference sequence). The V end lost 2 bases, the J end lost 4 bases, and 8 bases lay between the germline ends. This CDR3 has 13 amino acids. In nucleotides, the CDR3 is TGCGCCAGCAGTGAGCTCGTCCGAGAGACCCAGTACTTC. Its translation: CASSELVRETQYF.

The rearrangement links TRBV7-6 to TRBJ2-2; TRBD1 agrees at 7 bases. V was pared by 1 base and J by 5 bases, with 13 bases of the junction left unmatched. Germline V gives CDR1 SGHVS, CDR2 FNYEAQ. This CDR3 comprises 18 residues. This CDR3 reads CASSLEPKRQGYTGELFF. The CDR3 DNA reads TGTGCCAGCAGCTTAGAGCCCAAAAGACAGGGATATACCGGGGAGCTGTTTTTT.

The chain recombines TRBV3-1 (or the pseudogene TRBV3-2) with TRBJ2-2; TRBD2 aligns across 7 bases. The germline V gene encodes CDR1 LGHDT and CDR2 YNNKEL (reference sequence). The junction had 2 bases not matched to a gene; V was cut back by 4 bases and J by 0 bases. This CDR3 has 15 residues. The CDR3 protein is CASSRGGSNTGELFF. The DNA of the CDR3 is TGTGCCAGCAGCCGGGGGGGGTCGAACACCGGGGAGCTGTTTTTT.

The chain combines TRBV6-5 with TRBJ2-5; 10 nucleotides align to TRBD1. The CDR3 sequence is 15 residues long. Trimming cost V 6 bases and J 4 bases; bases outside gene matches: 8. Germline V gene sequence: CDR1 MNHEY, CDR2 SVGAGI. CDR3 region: CASSRTTGGVETQYF. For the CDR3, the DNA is TGTGCCAGCAGCAGGACGACAGGGGGCGTAGAGACCCAGTACTTC.

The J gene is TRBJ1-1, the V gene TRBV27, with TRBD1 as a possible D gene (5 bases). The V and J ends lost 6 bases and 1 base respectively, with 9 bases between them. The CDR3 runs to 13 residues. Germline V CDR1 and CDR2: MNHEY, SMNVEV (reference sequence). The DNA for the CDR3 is TGTGCCAGCAGAGGGCAGGGGAACACTGAAGCTTTCTTT. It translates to CASRGQGNTEAFF.